This TCR beta chain was sequenced for a study of OX40 agonist ivuxolimab in advanced cancers. Study in general: While on treatment, patients had intravenous ivuxolimab at 0.01 to 10 mg/kg every 2 weeks. A male proportion of about 86% was recorded, with mean age about 62 years and range 23 to 79. Study outcomes and limitations: CD8+ T cells were the subset that, on average, had more expanded clones than CD4+.

Autoimmune disease history or systemic immunosuppression barred patients. CDR3 length: 14 amino acids. Germline CDR1 and CDR2: MDHEN and SYDVKM. Losses at the gene ends were 5 bases for V and 3 bases for J; bases not matched to a gene: 3. Repertoires were generated with immunoSEQ multiplex PCR, while TCRdb's copy carries only in-frame clones and drops some. The sample consists of approximately 28,000 clones, 85% to 90% of them appearing once. In the case of this clone: The antigen is unknown.

The sample consisted of CD4+ or CD8+ T cells sorted from blood, taken in a trial of the OX40 agonist ivuxolimab. The sequence was obtained from an adult with an advanced solid tumor such as melanoma, head and neck, liver or kidney cancer. The chain couples TRBV28 to TRBJ2-7; 11 bases are a match to TRBD2. The CDR3 nucleotides read TGTGCCAGCAGTCACGGACTAGCGGGCTACGAGCAGTACTTC. This gives the protein CASSHGLAGYEQYF.